The clone carrying this TCR beta chain came up a few times. The sample comes from a study of blood T cells in healthy people across ages. Study background: About one barcoded beta molecule per two T cells was captured by template switching.

Through a sample-barcoded 5' primer and a J-beta primer mix, a second PCR was run for 7 to 11 cycles. The template-switch adaptor was a 5' adaptor with 12 random nucleotides. It tagged each cDNA molecule. In TCRdb, the 5' RACE reads were re-called with MiXCR into one record per CDR3 protein. The sample contains roughly 1,700,000 distinct CDR3 sequences, approximately 30% of which appear only once. The CDR3 extends over 14 amino acids. V lost 0 bases and J 2 bases, leaving 7 bases between the germline ends. Per germline, CDR1 LGHDT and CDR2 YNNKEL (reference sequence). The sequence was obtained from a woman aged 25 to 39 in good health. The sample consisted of blood. V is TRBV3-1 and J is TRBJ1-2; D is unclear. The CDR3 DNA reads TGTGCCAGCAGCCAAGACCCGGACAACTATGGCTACACCTTC. Residues: CASSQDPDNYGYTF.